This TCR beta chain is drawn from a study of blood T cell repertoires in COVID-19 (dated by TCRdb to the early 2020s). Background on the whole study: Samples from collaborators originated in the United States, Italy and Spain and spanned both the acute and convalescent phases of COVID-19. Deeply sampled blood TCRbeta repertoires from subjects exposed to, actively infected with, or recovered from COVID-19 were included in the dataset. Where available, HLA class I and class II types were taken from metadata supplied by the sample provider and were not determined by assay-based typing. The repertoires were released in a freely available public database meant as a resource for research on the immune response to SARS-CoV-2. Nearly every sample came with metadata listing a de-identified subject ID, COVID-19 status, age in years and sex. Samples were obtained from the ongoing ImmuneRACE study (first 160 participants) and from over 1,000 subjects provided by 6 global collaborators. The prospective study material was composed of cDNA or gDNA derived from T cells, B-cell-depleted T cells, or PBMCs. General study outcomes and caveats: The amount of clinical and demographic metadata varied by source and participant and was provided uncurated.

Counted from cysteine to phenylalanine, this CDR3 has 16 amino acids. Only the CDR3 DNA is retained, 48 bases long and in frame from the first base. CDR1 SGHVS and CDR2 FNYEAQ are derived from the germline V gene. The V and J ends are trimmed by 1 base and 1 base, leaving 11 bases between them. TCRbeta CDR3 regions were amplified from genomic DNA by means of the immunoSEQ Assay, a bias-controlled multiplex PCR. Regarding the original processing steps: The number of nucleated cells in each sample was estimated by amplification of reference gene primers within the assay. Sequence reads were collapsed and filtered to measure the absolute abundance of every unique TCRbeta CDR3 rearrangement. For each sample, productive Simpson clonality was calculated as the square root of Simpson's diversity index over productive rearrangements. What TCRdb holds here is the immuneACCESS table cut down to in-frame rearrangements. Part of the clones is not present; checked against another copy, under half of the missing clones reflect an unresolved V gene, and the others are unexplained. V, J and clone size were drawn from that table, and D and trimming were deduced from the DNA. Here the sample has over 300,000 clones; about 83% occur a single time. The top ten constitute around 1.6% of the sample.

Worth noting for this clone: What antigen it recognizes has not been identified. Base-call qualities are not available, and no considerably larger clone is one nucleotide away.

Each collaborating institution followed its own protocols to collect whole blood in K2EDTA tubes. For TCRbeta analysis, collaborators shipped samples as frozen whole blood, isolated PBMCs, or DNA extracted from either of those sample types. The source of this sequence is a woman in her fifties or sixties with acute or convalescent COVID-19. This chain is built from TRBV7-6 and TRBJ1-5; the D gene is possibly TRBD1, with 5 bases matching. Input material: peripheral blood. The CDR3 has the sequence CASSLGWGTSNQPQHF. The DNA sequence is TGTGCCAGCAGCTTAGGGTGGGGCACCAGCAATCAGCCCCAGCATTTT.